The present TCR beta chain was sequenced within a study of breast tumors, draining lymph nodes, adjacent tissues. Findings and caveats of the study: Data only fit, rather than demonstrated, lymph node origin of most tumor T cells.

The lymph nodes were axillary draining lymph nodes from breast cancer patients. This clonotype was observed at least ten times. Its target is unknown. In TCRdb, the multiplex PCR reads were re-called with MiXCR into one record per CDR3 protein. Of 200,000 to 300,000 distinct CDR3 sequences in the sample, around 30% are singletons; the top ten hold over 0.95%. The V gene end was trimmed by 6 bases and the J gene end by 5 bases; junction bases not matched to a gene: 19. The CDR3 spans 18 residues. This TCR was recovered from a female donor with breast cancer. Some clones in this sample may be carry-over from other donors' samples. The genes are TRBV12-3 or TRBV12-4 and TRBJ2-5; TRBD1 matches at 9 bases. What was sequenced was axillary lymph node tissue. DNA of the CDR3: TGTGCCAGCAGGCCCCGAAGTGTGATGGGACAGGGAGGCGAGACCCAGTACTTC. Translating it yields CASRPRSVMGQGGETQYF.